Described below is a single T cell receptor beta chain sequence and its context. Original handling: Estimates of nucleated cell counts were drawn from the amplification of reference gene primers. The data were produced by immunoSEQ multiplex PCR, yet TCRdb's version contains in-frame clones alone and is incomplete. That table gives V, J and clone size, and the DNA gave D and trimming. Of roughly 60,000 clones in the sample, about 83% were seen once. The sample belongs to a study of blood T cell repertoires in COVID-19. The overall study: Samples taken during acute and convalescent COVID-19 were collected in the United States, Italy and Spain. Sample material is recorded as cDNA or gDNA derived from T cells, B-cell-depleted T cells, or PBMCs.

The germline gives CDR1 MNHEY, CDR2 SMNVEV (reference sequence). The V end lost 0 bases, the J end lost 0 bases, and 8 bases lay between the germline ends. The CDR3 extends over 16 amino acids. The V call is TRBV27, the J call TRBJ2-2, with TRBD1 as a possible D gene (6 bases). The sample taken for sequencing was peripheral blood. The clonotype was recovered from a woman of 80 years or more with acute or convalescent COVID-19. CDR3 amino acids: CASSLSTGTNTGELFF. CDR3 bases: TGTGCCAGCAGTTTATCAACAGGGACGAACACCGGGGAGCTGTTTTTT.